This T cell receptor (beta chain) derives from a study of neurological immune-mediated disorders. The CDR3 spans 13 residues. V shed 6 bases and J 8 bases; nucleotides not matched to a gene: 10. Per the germline V gene, CDR1 is SGDLS and CDR2 is YYNGEE. This clonotype was counted ten times or more. Its antigen is unknown. General study points: Multiple sclerosis, the disease with the least TCR clonal expansion, fell below healthy controls, whereas HTLV-1-associated myelopathy showed the most.

Template-switch 5'RACE cDNA synthesis added a 10-nucleotide unique molecular identifier. TCRdb re-called the 5' RACE reads through MiXCR, storing one row per CDR3 protein. The table includes 50,000 to 70,000 distinct CDR3 sequences, 3% to 4% detected once. The chain uses TRBV9 and TRBJ1-1; 7 bases fit TRBD1. This clonotype was obtained from a man aged 40-49 years with multiple sclerosis. The specimen was PBMCs. The CDR3 spells CASTPTTGTEAFF. The CDR3 bases are TGTGCCAGCACCCCAACGACAGGGACAGAAGCTTTCTTT.